This entry describes one T cell receptor (beta chain). Its specificity is unknown. This sample was taken from a study of Graves' ophthalmopathy and Graves' hyperthyroidism. The CDR3 loop spans 16 amino acids. The V segment lost 5 bases and the J segment 3 bases; nucleotides outside the gene matches: 12. Amplified material comprised TCR beta CDR3 regions derived from RNA transcripts. The library came from an HTBI-primed first-round RT-PCR and a second-round multiplex PCR. In TCRdb, the multiplex PCR reads were re-called with MiXCR into one record per CDR3 protein. The table shows 400,000 or so distinct CDR3 sequences, with roughly 15% occurring only once. Hyperthyroidism cases were recent diagnoses of under 2 months' duration in people aged 18 to 65. Exclusion criteria comprised other autoimmune diseases, uncontrolled infections, pregnancy or lactation in patients. It was on clinical symptoms, serum thyroxine, TRAb, thyroid ultrasound and orbital computed tomography that diagnosis relied.

The study, taken as a whole, reports: Clonotypes were expanded in thyroid at above 0.001 frequency, and most also appeared in blood.

This receptor was taken from an adult woman with stable Graves' hyperthyroidism. Material: peripheral blood. This sequence joins TRBV12-3 or TRBV12-4 and TRBJ2-7, with TRBD2 matching over 8 bases. CDR3 DNA sequence: TGTGCCAGCAGTCCAGGGGTGGGACTAGTCTACTACGAGCAGTACTTC. It codes for CASSPGVGLVYYEQYF.